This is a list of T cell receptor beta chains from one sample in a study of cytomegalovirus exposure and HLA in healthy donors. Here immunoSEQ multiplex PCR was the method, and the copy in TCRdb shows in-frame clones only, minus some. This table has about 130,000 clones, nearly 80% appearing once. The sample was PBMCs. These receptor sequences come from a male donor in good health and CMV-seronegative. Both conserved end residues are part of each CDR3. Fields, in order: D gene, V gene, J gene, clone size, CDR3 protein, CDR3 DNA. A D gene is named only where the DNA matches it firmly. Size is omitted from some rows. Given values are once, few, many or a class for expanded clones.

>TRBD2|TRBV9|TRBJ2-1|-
CASSPRLAGGDEQFF
TGTGCCAGCAGCCCCCGACTAGCGGGGGGGGATGAGCAGTTCTTC
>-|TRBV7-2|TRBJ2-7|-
CASSRRADEQYF
TGTGCCAGCAGCCGGCGGGCAGACGAGCAGTACTTC
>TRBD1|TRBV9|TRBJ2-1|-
CASSGQGNSYNEQFF
TGTGCCAGCAGCGGACAGGGGAACTCCTACAATGAGCAGTTCTTC
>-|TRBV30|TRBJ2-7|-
CAWSVRGNEQYF
TGTGCCTGGAGTGTAAGGGGGAACGAGCAGTACTTC
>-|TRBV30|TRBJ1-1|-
CAWSVLMGGTEAFF
TGTGCCTGGAGTGTACTGATGGGGGGCACTGAAGCTTTCTTT
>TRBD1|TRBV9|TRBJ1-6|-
CASSATGDSFNSPLHF
TGTGCCAGCAGCGCGACAGGGGATTCTTTTAATTCACCCCTCCACTTT
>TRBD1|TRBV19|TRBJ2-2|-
CATRSRDRGYTGELFF
TGTGCCACACGCTCCCGGGACAGGGGGTACACCGGGGAGCTGTTTTTT
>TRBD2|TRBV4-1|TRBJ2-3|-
CASSQQAGGSRTDTQYF
TGCGCCAGCAGCCAGCAAGCGGGGGGCTCCAGGACAGATACGCAGTATTTT
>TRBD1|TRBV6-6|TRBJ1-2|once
CASRSRDSSYGYTF
TGTGCCAGCAGGTCTAGGGACAGCTCCTATGGCTACACCTTC
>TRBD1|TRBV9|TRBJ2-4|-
CASSASPGQGTYIQYF
TGTGCCAGCAGCGCTTCGCCGGGACAGGGGACGTACATTCAGTACTTC
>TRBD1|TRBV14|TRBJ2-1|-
CASSQDRDRIINEQFF
TGTGCCAGCAGCCAAGACCGGGACAGGATAATCAATGAGCAGTTCTTC
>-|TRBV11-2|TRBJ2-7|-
CASSLAGLNEQYF
TGTGCCAGCAGCTTAGCGGGACTCAACGAGCAGTACTTC
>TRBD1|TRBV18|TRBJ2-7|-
CASSLGTGASDEQYF
TGTGCCAGCTCACTCGGGACAGGGGCTTCCGACGAGCAGTACTTC
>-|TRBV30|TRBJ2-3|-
CAGEEGFGDTQYF
TGTGCCGGGGAGGAGGGGTTTGGGGATACGCAGTATTTT
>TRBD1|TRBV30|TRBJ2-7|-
CASSKGTGSEQYF
TGTGCCTCAAGCAAAGGGACAGGCAGCGAGCAGTACTTC
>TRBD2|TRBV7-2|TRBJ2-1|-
CASSAAASGGAGFEQFF
TGTGCCAGCAGCGCGGCGGCTAGCGGGGGGGCCGGGTTTGAGCAGTTCTTC
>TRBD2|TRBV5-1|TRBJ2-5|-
CASNPGSGGQETQYF
TGCGCCAGCAATCCAGGGAGCGGGGGGCAAGAGACCCAGTACTTC
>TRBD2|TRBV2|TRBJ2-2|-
CASSKGTSYGELFF
TGTGCCAGCAGTAAAGGGACTAGCTACGGGGAGCTGTTTTTT
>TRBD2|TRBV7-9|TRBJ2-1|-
CASSSSAGTRDYNEQFF
TGTGCCAGCAGCTCATCCGCCGGGACTAGAGACTACAATGAGCAGTTCTTC
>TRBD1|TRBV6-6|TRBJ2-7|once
CASKGEGQGAGYEQYF
TGTGCCAGCAAAGGAGAGGGACAGGGGGCGGGCTACGAGCAGTACTTC
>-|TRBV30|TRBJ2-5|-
CAWNGNLQETQYF
TGTGCCTGGAACGGGAACTTGCAAGAGACCCAGTACTTC
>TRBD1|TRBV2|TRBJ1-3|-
CASRWTGVGNTIYF
TGTGCCAGCAGATGGACAGGGGTCGGAAACACCATATATTTT
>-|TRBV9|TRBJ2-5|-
CASSVDLGARTQYF
TGTGCCAGCAGCGTAGACCTAGGGGCTAGGACCCAGTACTTC
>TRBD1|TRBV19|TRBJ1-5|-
CASTGQGTQPQHF
TGTGCCAGTACGGGACAGGGTACACAGCCCCAGCATTTT
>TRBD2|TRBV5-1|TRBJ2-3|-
CASRWGGGPTDTQYF
TGCGCCAGCAGATGGGGCGGGGGGCCCACAGATACGCAGTATTTT
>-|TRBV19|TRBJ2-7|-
CASNDRFNEQYF
TGTGCCAGTAATGACAGGTTCAACGAGCAGTACTTC
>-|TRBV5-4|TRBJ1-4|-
CASSWAGGGSEKLFF
TGTGCCAGCAGCTGGGCCGGTGGAGGTAGCGAAAAACTGTTTTTT